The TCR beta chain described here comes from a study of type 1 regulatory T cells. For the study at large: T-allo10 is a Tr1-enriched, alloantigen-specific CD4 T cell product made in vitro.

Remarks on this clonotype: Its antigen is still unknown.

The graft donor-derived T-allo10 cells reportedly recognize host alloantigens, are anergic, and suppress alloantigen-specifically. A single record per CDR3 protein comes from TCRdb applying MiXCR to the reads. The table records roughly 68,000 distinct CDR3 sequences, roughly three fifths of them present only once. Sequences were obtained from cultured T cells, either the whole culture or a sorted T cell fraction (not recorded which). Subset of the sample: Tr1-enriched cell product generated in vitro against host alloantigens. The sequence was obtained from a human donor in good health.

The CDR3 reads CASSLGDRNTEAFF. In nucleotides, the CDR3 is TGTGCCAGCAGCTTAGGGGATAGGAACACTGAAGCTTTCTTT. The chain employs TRBV7-3 and TRBJ1-1; no clear D gene. V was trimmed by 2 bases and J by 1 base, leaving 8 bases between them. CDR1 is SGHTA, CDR2 FQGTGA, per germline. There are 14 residues in the CDR3.